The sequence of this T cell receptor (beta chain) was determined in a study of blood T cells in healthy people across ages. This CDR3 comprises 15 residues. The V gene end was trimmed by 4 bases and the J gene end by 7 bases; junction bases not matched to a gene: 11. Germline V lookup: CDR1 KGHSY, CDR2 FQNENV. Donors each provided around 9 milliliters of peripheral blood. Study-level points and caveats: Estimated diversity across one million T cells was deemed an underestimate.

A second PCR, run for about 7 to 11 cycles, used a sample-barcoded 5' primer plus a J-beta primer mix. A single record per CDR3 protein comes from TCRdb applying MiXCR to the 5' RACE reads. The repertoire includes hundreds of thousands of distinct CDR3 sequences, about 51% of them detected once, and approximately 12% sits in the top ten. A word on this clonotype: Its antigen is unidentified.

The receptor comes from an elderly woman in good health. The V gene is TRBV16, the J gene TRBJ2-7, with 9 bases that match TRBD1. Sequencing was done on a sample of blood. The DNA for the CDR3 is TGTGCCAGCAGCCGGTCCGGGACAGGGTCAAGGGAGCAGTACTTC. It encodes CASSRSGTGSREQYF.